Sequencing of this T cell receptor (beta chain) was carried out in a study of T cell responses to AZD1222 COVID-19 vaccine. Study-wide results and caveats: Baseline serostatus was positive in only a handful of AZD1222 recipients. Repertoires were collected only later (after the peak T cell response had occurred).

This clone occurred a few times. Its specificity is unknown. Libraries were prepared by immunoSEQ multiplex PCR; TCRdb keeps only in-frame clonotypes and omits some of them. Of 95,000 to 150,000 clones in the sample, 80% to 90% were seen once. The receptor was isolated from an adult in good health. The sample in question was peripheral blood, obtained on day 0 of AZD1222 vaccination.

The CDR3 sequence is CASSYRDSTKNIQYF. The CDR3 nucleotides read TGTGCCAGCAGTTACAGGGACTCCACTAAAAACATTCAGTACTTC. The chain uses TRBV6-5 and TRBJ2-4; possible D gene TRBD2, 6 bases. The CDR3 covers 15 residues. Trimming took 2 bases from V and 4 from J, leaving 12 bases between them. CDR1 is MNHEY, CDR2 SVGAGI, per germline.